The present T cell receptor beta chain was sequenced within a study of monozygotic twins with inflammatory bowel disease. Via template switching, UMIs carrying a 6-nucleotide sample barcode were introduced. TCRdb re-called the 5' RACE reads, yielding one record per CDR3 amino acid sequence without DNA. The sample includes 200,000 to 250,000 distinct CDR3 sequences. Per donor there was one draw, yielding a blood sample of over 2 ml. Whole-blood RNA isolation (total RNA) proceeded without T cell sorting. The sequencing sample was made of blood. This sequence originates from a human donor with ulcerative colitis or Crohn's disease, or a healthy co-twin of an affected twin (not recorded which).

The CDR3 loop is CASTLTWVNTEAFF. The chain links TRBV6-6 to TRBJ1-1. Germline-derived CDR1 and CDR2 are MNHNY and SVGAGI (reference sequence). This CDR3 is built from 14 residues.